The following is a TCR beta chain sequence with its context. This specimen comes from a study of response to subunit inactivated influenza vaccine. TCRdb itself ran the RT-PCR reads through MiXCR, one entry per CDR3 protein. The sample contains about 190,000 distinct CDR3 sequences, approximately 15% of which appear only once. The input for sequencing was CD8+ T cells sorted from PBMCs, taken 5 to 6 days after vaccination. This clonotype was sampled from a man aged 50 to 59 who received an inactivated influenza vaccine.

The CDR3, as DNA: TGTGCCAGCAGCCAAGAACTAGCGGCCTGGGCCGGGGAGCTGTTTTTT. Its protein product is CASSQELAAWAGELFF. This chain links TRBV4-2 with TRBJ2-2, with 8 bases aligning to TRBD2. CDR1 is LGHNA and CDR2 is YNFKEQ in the germline V gene. The J segment lost 6 bases and the V segment lost 0 bases, leaving 6 bases of the junction unmatched. The CDR3 is 16 amino acids.